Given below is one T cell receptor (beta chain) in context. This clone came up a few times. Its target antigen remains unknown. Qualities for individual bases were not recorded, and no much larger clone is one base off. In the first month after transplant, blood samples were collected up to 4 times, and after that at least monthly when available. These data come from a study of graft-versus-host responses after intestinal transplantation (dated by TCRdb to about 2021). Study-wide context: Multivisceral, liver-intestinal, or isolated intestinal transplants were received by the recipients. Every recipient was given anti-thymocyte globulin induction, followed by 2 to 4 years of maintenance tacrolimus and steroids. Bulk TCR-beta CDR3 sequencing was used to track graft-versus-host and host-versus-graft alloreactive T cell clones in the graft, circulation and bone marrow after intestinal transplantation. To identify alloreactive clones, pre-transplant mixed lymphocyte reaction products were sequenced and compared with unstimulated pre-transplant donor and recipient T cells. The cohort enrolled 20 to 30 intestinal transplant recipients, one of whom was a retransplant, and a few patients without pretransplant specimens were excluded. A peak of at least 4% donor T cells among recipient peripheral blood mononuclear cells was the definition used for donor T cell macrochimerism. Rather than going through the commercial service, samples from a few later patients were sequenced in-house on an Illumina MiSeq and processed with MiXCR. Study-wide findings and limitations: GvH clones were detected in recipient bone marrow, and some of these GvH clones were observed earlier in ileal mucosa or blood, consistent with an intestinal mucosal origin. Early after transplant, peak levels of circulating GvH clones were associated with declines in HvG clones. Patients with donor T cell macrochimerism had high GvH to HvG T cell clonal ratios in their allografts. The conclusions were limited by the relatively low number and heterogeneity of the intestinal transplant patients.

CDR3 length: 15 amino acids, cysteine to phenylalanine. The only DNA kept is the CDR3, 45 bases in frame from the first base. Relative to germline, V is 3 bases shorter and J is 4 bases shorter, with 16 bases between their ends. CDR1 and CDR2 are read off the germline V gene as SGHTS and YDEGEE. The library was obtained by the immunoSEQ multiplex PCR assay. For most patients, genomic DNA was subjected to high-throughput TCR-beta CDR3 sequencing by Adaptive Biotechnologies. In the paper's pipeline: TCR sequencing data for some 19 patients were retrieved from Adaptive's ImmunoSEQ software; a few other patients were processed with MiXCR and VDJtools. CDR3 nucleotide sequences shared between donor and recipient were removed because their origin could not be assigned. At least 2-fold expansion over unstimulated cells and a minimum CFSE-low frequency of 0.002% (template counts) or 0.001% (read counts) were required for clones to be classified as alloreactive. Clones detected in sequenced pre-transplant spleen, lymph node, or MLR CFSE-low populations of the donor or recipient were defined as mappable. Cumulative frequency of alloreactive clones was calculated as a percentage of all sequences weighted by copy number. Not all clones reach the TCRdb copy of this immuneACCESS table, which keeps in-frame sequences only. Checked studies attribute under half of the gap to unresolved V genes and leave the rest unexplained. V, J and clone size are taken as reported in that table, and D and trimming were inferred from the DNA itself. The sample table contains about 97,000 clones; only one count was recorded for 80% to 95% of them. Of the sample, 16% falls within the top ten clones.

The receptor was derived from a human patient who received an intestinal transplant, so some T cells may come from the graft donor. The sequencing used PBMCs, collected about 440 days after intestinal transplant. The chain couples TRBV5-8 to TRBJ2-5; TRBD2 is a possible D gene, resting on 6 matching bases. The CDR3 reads CASSSGGKAGETQYF. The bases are TGTGCCAGCAGCTCTGGCGGAAAAGCGGGAGAGACCCAGTACTTC. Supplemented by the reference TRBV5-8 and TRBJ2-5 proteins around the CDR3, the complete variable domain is EAGVTQSPTHLIKTRGQQATLRCSPISGHTSVYWYQQALGLGLQFLLWYDEGEERNRGNFPPRFSGRQFPNYSSELNVNALELEDSALYLCASSSGGKAGETQYFGPGTRLLVL.